Following are 9 T cell receptor beta chains from one sample sequenced in a study of blood T cell repertoires in COVID-19. Clones were sequenced by immunoSEQ multiplex PCR, and TCRdb holds only the in-frame ones, with some missing. The sample lists around 100,000 clones; about 86% were seen once. Material: peripheral blood. The receptors derive from a human donor in a cohort sampled during active COVID-19.

The J gene is TRBJ2-7, the V gene TRBV28; D is unclear. This CDR3 is built from 12 residues. V was shortened by 3 bases and J by 8 bases, with 11 bases between the two germline ends. Germline V gives CDR1 MDHEN, CDR2 SYDVKM. The CDR3: CASSFGGWQQYF. The CDR3 nucleotides are TGTGCCAGCAGTTTTGGTGGTTGGCAGCAGTACTTC.

The rearrangement joins TRBV19 to TRBJ1-1; 9 bases align to TRBD1. Germline V gene data show CDR1 as LNHDA and CDR2 as SQIVND (reference sequence). Germline trimming cut 3 bases from V and 4 bases from J; bases unmatched to any gene: 6. The length of the CDR3 is 15 residues. Here the CDR3 reads CASSMMGQGGTEAFF. CDR3 in DNA: TGTGCCAGTAGTATGATGGGACAGGGAGGCACTGAAGCTTTCTTT. The full variable domain, in which reference TRBV19 and TRBJ1-1 provide the parts outside the CDR3, is DGGITQSPKYLFRKEGQNVTLSCEQNLNHDAMYWYRQDPGQGLRLIYYSQIVNDFQKGDIAEGYSVSREKKESFPLTVTSAQKNPTAFYLCASSMMGQGGTEAFFGQGTRLTVV.

This clone was observed once. CDR3 in amino acids: CASSRRTGTVGYTF. CDR3 sequence (DNA): TGTGCCAGCAGCCGTAGGACAGGGACCGTTGGCTACACCTTC. The chain couples TRBV7-9 to TRBJ1-2; 8 bases agree with TRBD1. Germline CDR1 SEHNR, CDR2 FQNEAQ (reference sequence). This CDR3 is 14 amino acids long. V lost 5 bases, J lost 7 bases, and 9 bases stayed unmatched.

The V call is TRBV29-1, the J call TRBJ2-7; 11 nucleotides agree with TRBD2. The junction had 3 bases not matched to a gene; V was cut back by 1 base and J by 7 bases. The CDR3 runs to 13 residues. The germline CDR1 and CDR2 sequences are SQVTM and ANQGSEA. The CDR3 DNA reads TGCAGCGTTGAAGGACTAGCGGGACGAGAGCAGTACTTC. Protein product: CSVEGLAGREQYF.

This chain uses TRBV5-1 with TRBJ2-7; tentatively, D is TRBD2 (6 bases). The CDR3 has 12 amino acids. Germline V gene lookup returns CDR1 SGHRS and CDR2 YFSETQ. The V gene lost 2 bases and the J gene lost 7 bases, with 10 bases spanning the gap. The CDR3 DNA sequence: TGCGCCAGCAGCTTTTACGGGGGTGAGCAGTACTTC. Translating gives CASSFYGGEQYF.

The rearrangement joins TRBV6-5 to TRBJ1-1; 8 positions agree with TRBD1. The CDR3 loop spans 14 amino acids. The germline CDR1 and CDR2 sequences are MNHEY and SVGAGI. After removal of 5 bases from V and 7 bases from J, the junction contained 9 bases not matched to a gene. CDR3 nucleotides: TGTGCCAGCAGTAGATATCAGGGGGCTAATGAAGCTTTCTTT. It codes for CASSRYQGANEAFF.

V is TRBV2 and J is TRBJ1-1; D gene ambiguous. This CDR3 comprises 13 residues. Trimming took 7 bases from V and 5 from J, leaving 14 bases between them. The germline V gene has CDR1 SNHLY and CDR2 FYNNEI. The CDR3 loop is CASKPGIRTEAFF. DNA for the CDR3: TGTGCCAGCAAGCCAGGAATAAGAACTGAAGCTTTCTTT.

The rearrangement uses TRBV28 and TRBJ2-7, with no clear D. Germline V gene sequence: CDR1 MDHEN, CDR2 SYDVKM. Trimming removed 2 bases from V and 0 bases from J, with 14 bases in between. The CDR3 is 16 residues long. The CDR3 region is CASSLVRGLSSYEQYF. The CDR3 DNA reads TGTGCCAGCAGTTTAGTCAGAGGCCTCAGCTCCTACGAGCAGTACTTC.

The V and J genes are TRBV28 and TRBJ1-5, with D possibly TRBD1 on 6 matching bases. Deletions cut 9 bases from V and 2 bases from J, with 11 bases between. Germline V gene lookup returns CDR1 MDHEN and CDR2 SYDVKM. This CDR3 is 13 amino acids long. CDR3 loop: CASGGAGNQPQHF. CDR3 sequence (DNA): TGTGCCAGTGGGGGCGCTGGCAATCAGCCCCAGCATTTT.